This paragraph covers one T cell receptor beta chain sequence. The data were obtained in a study of blood T cell repertoires in COVID-19. TCRdb's table, derived via immunoSEQ multiplex PCR, lists solely in-frame clones and lacks some. The sample contains 140,000 to 150,000 clones, roughly 78% of which appear only once. V was cut by 3 bases and J by 0 bases, with 12 bases left in between. From germline, CDR1 is SNHLY and CDR2 FYNNEI. The CDR3 runs 17 residues. Sequencing used PBMCs or T cells enriched from blood (not recorded which). This TCR was recovered from a woman in her fifties or sixties who had recovered from COVID-19. The chain links TRBV2 to TRBJ1-6; a weak D match, TRBD1 (5 bases). The CDR3 is CASSDGVGGSYNSPLHF. The CDR3 nucleotides are TGTGCCAGCAGTGACGGCGTGGGGGGCTCCTATAATTCACCCCTCCACTTT.